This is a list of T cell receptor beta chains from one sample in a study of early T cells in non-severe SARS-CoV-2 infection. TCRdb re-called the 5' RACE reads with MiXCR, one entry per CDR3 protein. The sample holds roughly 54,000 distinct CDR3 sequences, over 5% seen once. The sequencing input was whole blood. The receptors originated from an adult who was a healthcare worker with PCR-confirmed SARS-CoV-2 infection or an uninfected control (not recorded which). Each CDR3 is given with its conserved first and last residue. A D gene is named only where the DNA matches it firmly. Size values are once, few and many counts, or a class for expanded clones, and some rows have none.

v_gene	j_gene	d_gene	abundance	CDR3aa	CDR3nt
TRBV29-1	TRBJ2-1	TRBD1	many	CSVAKGTGGAYNEQFF	TGCAGCGTAGCAAAAGGGACAGGGGGGGCCTACAATGAGCAGTTCTTC
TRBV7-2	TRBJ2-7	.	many	CASSLEGKYEQYF	TGTGCCAGCAGCTTAGAGGGAAAATACGAGCAGTACTTC
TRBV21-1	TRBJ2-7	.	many	CASSKLPGLRWYF	TGTGCCAGCAGCAAATTACCAGGTCTCAGGTGGTACTTC
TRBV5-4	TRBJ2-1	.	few	CANSRDTYNEQFF	TGTGCCAACTCTCGGGACACCTACAATGAGCAGTTCTTC
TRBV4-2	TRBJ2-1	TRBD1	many	CASSHQRQGYNEQFF	TGTGCCAGCAGCCACCAAAGACAGGGTTATAATGAGCAGTTCTTC
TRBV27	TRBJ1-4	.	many	CASSILPGTSRKKLFF	TGTGCCAGCAGTATATTACCCGGGACCTCCAGGAAAAAACTGTTTTTT
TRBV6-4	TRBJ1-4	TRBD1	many	CASSATRQGHEKLFF	TGTGCCAGCAGTGCCACGCGACAGGGGCATGAAAAACTGTTTTTT
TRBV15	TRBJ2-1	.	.	CATSRDGHEQFF	TGTGCCACCAGCAGAGATGGCCATGAGCAGTTCTTC
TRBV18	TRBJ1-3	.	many	CASSPLQSEMAGNTIYF	TGTGCCAGCTCACCACTACAGTCCGAGATGGCTGGAAACACCATATATTTT
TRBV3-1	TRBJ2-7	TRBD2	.	CASSQRLSGGSYEQYF	TGTGCCAGCAGCCAAAGGCTTAGCGGGGGGTCCTACGAGCAGTACTTC
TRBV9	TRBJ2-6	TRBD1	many	CASRGDRAGANVLTF	TGTGCCAGCAGGGGCGACAGGGCTGGGGCCAACGTCCTGACTTTC
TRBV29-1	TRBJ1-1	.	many	CSSARGDGAFF	TGCAGCTCAGCGAGGGGGGATGGAGCTTTCTTT
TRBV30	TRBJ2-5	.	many	CAWSGTSETQYF	TGTGCCTGGAGTGGCACTAGCGAGACCCAGTACTTC
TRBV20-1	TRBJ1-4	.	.	CSAAAGAGTNEKLFF	TGCAGTGCTGCGGCCGGAGCCGGAACTAATGAAAAACTGTTTTTT
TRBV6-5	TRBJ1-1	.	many	CASSKGGPTEAFF	TGTGCCAGCAGCAAGGGGGGACCGACTGAAGCTTTCTTT
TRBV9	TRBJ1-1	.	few	CASSLLPQGVVHTEAFF	TGTGCCAGCAGTCTACTCCCCCAGGGTGTTGTCCACACTGAAGCTTTCTTT
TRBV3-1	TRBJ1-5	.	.	CASSPAGSGNQPQHF	TGTGCCAGCAGTCCCGCGGGGTCGGGAAATCAGCCCCAGCATTTT
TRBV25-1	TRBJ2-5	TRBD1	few	CASSALQGDTQETQYF	TGTGCCAGCAGTGCCCTACAGGGGGATACTCAAGAGACCCAGTACTTC